This T cell receptor beta chain was recorded in a study of spatial heterogeneity in lung cancer. This clonotype ranks as medium-sized. The ends were cut back, 1 base at V and 4 bases at J, with 4 bases in the middle. CDR3 length: 13 amino acids. The germline gives CDR1 MNHNS, CDR2 SASEGT. TCRdb re-derived calls from the 5' RACE reads in MiXCR, one entry per CDR3 protein. Counted here are several thousand distinct CDR3 sequences, approximately 2.9% occurring once; the ten biggest clones make up about 24%. Time point specified: sample taken at primary tumor resection. This specimen was normal lung tissue next to the tumor, taken at surgery. This chain links TRBV6-1 with TRBJ2-2, with unresolved D. This receptor was obtained from a male donor with early-stage non-small cell lung cancer. The CDR3 loop reads CASSEGGTGELFF. The CDR3 region has the DNA TGTGCCAGCAGTGAAGGAGGCACCGGGGAGCTGTTTTTT.